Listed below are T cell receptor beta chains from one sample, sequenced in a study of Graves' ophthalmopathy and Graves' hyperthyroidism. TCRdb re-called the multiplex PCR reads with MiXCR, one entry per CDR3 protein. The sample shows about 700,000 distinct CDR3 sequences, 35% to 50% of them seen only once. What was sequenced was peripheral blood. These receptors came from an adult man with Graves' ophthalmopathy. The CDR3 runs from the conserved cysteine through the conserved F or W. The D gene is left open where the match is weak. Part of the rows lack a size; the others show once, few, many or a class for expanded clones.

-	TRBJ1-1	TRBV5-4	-	CASSQKVRENTEAFF	TGTGCCAGCAGCCAAAAAGTCAGGGAGAACACTGAAGCTTTCTTT
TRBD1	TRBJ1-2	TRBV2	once	CASSEVRGSGYTF	TGTGCCAGCAGTGAAGTCAGGGGGTCAGGCTACACCTTC
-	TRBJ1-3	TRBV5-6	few	CASSPGLSQGNTIYF	TGTGCCAGCAGCCCGGGCCTGTCCCAGGGAAACACCATATATTTT
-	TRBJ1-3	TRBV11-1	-	CASSHWTDGNTIYF	TGTGCCAGCAGCCATTGGACAGATGGAAACACCATATATTTT
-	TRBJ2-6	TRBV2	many	CASKPGANVLTF	TGTGCCAGCAAACCCGGGGCCAACGTCCTGACTTTC
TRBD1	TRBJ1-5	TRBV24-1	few	CASPDRGHSNQPQHF	TGTGCCAGCCCAGACAGGGGACATAGCAATCAGCCCCAGCATTTT
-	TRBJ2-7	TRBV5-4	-	CASSVRQDYEQYF	TGTGCCAGCAGCGTGAGACAGGACTACGAGCAGTACTTC
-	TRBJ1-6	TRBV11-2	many	CASSLGLERALHF	TGTGCCAGCAGCTTAGGACTTGAACGGGCCCTCCACTTT
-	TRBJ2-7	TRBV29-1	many	CSVDPGVGNEQYF	TGCAGCGTTGATCCTGGGGTTGGAAACGAGCAGTACTTC
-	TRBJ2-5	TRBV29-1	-	CSVEEGAMKTQYF	TGCAGCGTTGAAGAGGGGGCTATGAAGACCCAGTACTTC
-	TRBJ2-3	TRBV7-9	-	CASSFFGAQENTQYF	TGTGCCAGCAGCTTTTTCGGCGCCCAGGAAAATACGCAGTATTTT
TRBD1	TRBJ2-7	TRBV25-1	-	CASSIDWTGLNEQYF	TGTGCCAGTAGTATTGATTGGACAGGGCTAAACGAGCAGTACTTC
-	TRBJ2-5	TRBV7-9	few	CASTFLSRQTQYF	TGTGCCAGCACTTTCTTAAGTAGGCAGACCCAGTACTTC
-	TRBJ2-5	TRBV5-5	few	CASSLALAFQETQYF	TGTGCCAGCAGCTTGGCCTTGGCCTTCCAAGAGACCCAGTACTTC
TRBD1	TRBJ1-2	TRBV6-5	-	CASRTDRRYGYTF	TGTGCCAGCAGAACGGACAGGAGATATGGCTACACCTTC
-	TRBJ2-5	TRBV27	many	CASSLSRGGETQYF	TGTGCCAGCAGTTTATCCCGAGGAGGGGAGACCCAGTACTTC
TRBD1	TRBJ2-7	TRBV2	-	CASSDPDRAYEQYF	TGTGCCAGCAGTGACCCGGACAGGGCCTACGAGCAGTACTTC
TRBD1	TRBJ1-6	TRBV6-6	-	CASSVETGEFSPLHF	TGTGCCAGCAGTGTAGAGACAGGGGAATTTTCACCCCTCCACTTT
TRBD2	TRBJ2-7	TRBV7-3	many	CASSKGLAGDEQYF	TGTGCCAGCAGCAAGGGACTAGCGGGAGATGAGCAGTACTTC
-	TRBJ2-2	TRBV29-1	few	CSVEDIGERSGELFF	TGCAGCGTTGAAGATATAGGGGAAAGGTCCGGGGAGCTGTTTTTT
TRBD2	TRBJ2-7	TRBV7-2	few	CASSSGLAGPSYEQYF	TGTGCCAGCAGCTCGGGACTAGCGGGCCCCTCCTACGAGCAGTACTTC
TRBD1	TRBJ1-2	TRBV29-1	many	CSVAPGQGNYGYTF	TGCAGCGTTGCGCCGGGACAGGGTAACTATGGCTACACCTTC
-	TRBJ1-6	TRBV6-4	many	CASRLTMNSPLHF	TGTGCCAGCAGGCTAACCATGAATTCACCCCTCCACTTT
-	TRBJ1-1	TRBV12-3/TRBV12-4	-	CASSFFSTEAFF	TGTGCCAGCAGTTTCTTCAGCACTGAAGCTTTCTTT
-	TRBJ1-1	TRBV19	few	CASSIGGYQMNTEAFF	TGTGCCAGTAGTATTGGAGGGTATCAGATGAACACTGAAGCTTTCTTT
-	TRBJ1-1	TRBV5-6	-	CASSLDKGSLNTEAFF	TGTGCCAGCAGCTTGGACAAAGGGAGCTTGAACACTGAAGCTTTCTTT
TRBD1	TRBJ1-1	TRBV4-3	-	CASSQFRGSTEAFF	TGCGCCAGCAGCCAATTCAGGGGGAGCACTGAAGCTTTCTTT
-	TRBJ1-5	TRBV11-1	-	CASSTSGSGSQPQHF	TGTGCCAGCAGCACCTCAGGGTCGGGCTCTCAGCCCCAGCATTTT
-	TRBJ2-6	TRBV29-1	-	CSVVSTGTNVLTF	TGCAGCGTTGTATCCACTGGGACCAACGTCCTAACTTTC
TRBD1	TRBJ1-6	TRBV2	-	CARDRGEGSPLHF	TGTGCTAGGGACAGGGGCGAGGGTTCACCCCTCCACTTT